This T cell receptor beta chain was captured in a study of blood T cell repertoires in COVID-19. The assay was immunoSEQ multiplex PCR, and TCRdb's table has in-frame clones only and misses some. The repertoire holds approximately 200,000 clones, roughly 87% seen once, with 9% to 12% in the top ten. The CDR3 is made up of 14 amino acids. Germline V CDR1 and CDR2: SGDLS, YYNGEE. The V and J ends lost 2 bases and 2 bases respectively, with 8 bases between them. The rearrangement uses TRBV9 and TRBJ2-1; D unclear. The TCR comes from a man aged 18-30 years with acute COVID-19. What was sequenced was PBMCs or T cells enriched from blood (not recorded which). This CDR3 reads CASSVTTTYNEQFF. CDR3 in DNA: TGTGCCAGCAGCGTTACCACTACCTACAATGAGCAGTTCTTC.